The rows below give T cell receptor beta chains drawn from one sample of a study of blood T cell repertoires in COVID-19. Clones were sequenced by immunoSEQ multiplex PCR, and TCRdb holds only the in-frame ones, with some missing. This sample has about 59,000 clones; under 90% occur once, and the top ten carry under 30%. The sample comprised peripheral blood. These receptors all stem from an elderly woman with active or convalescent COVID-19. Both conserved end residues are trimmed from each CDR3. Clone size is given for some rows only: seen once, a few or many times, or a class if the clone is expanded.

cdr3_aa | clone_size | v_call
ASSFDRRAWF | . | TRBV5-6
ASSSRTQGEQY | . | TRBV7-2
ASSSRDRGSAYNEQF | . | TRBV7-8
ASSLDLGTGGSGNTIY | . | TRBV5-1
ASSGTGGLNTEAF | . | TRBV18
ASVGLAGRNEQF | . | TRBV19
ASSFPRGTNTGELF | . | TRBV18
ASSQAVIAEETQY | . | TRBV3-1/TRBV3-2
ASSRDRDLTGELF | few | TRBV7-3
ASSDQGIKGNEQF | . | TRBV28
ASSRAGSPSQY | . | TRBV3-1/TRBV3-2
ASSLNRGEPQH | . | TRBV7-2
ASSLGPGQGAQPQH | few | TRBV5-4
ASSYGQSNEQF | . | TRBV6-5
ASSHLLSGRGYT | . | TRBV4-3
ATSDPTGGRDYNEQF | . | TRBV24-1
ASSLGQQETQY | . | TRBV7-9
ASSLGTKTYEQY | . | TRBV5-6
ASSAQGLLMDEQF | . | TRBV9
ASSFHRGDNQETQY | . | TRBV6-2/TRBV6-3
SVLDSNQPQH | . | TRBV29-1
ASSEVAGGSGANVLT | . | TRBV6-1
ASSGPAGNEQF | . | TRBV19
ASTELETNTEAF | . | TRBV7-2
ASSYGTGGYEQY | . | TRBV6-5
ASSVTGDDTEAF | . | TRBV28
ASSYPAGGEAF | once | TRBV6-2/TRBV6-3
ASSLGTGGTGELF | . | TRBV5-1
ASSYGGENPNEKLF | . | TRBV6-5
ASSEEGGVQETQY | few | TRBV2
ASRLGQGYNQPQH | . | TRBV6-5
ASSPPGSSYGYT | few | TRBV28
ASSLKGPDGGTEAF | . | TRBV7-3
ASFRGAGGTDTQY | . | TRBV6-6
ASSTGGSNTGELF | . | TRBV5-4
AISESGGAPNEKLF | . | TRBV10-3
ASSTKTGYSYEQY | . | TRBV19
ASSGQGTQPEQY | once | TRBV9
ASSLSKGLEQF | once | TRBV27
AIRASGGVETQY | . | TRBV10-3
ATSETGGTNYGYT | . | TRBV24-1
ASSARDREVREQY | . | TRBV7-2
ASSATSGLVGEQY | . | TRBV7-9
ASSLTRNEQF | . | TRBV11-2
ASSQYPGTQPQH | . | TRBV19
ASRGAGGIYEQY | . | TRBV25-1
ASLGGPSGANVLT | . | TRBV19
ASSRGAIEAF | few | TRBV28
ASSLVGSSSYNEQF | . | TRBV5-1
ASSEAGTAEQY | . | TRBV6-1
SVVARSRGSTEAF | . | TRBV29-1
ASSRGGVTDTQY | . | TRBV7-2
ATTGTGTHEQY | . | TRBV10-3